These 32 T cell receptor beta chains were sequenced from one sample in a study of molecular identifiers for immune sequencing clone quantification listed by TCRdb under 2018. The library came from PCR. Sequenced using a NextSeq 500. The public sequencing data were trimmed at Q25 with fastp and processed into clonotypes with MiXCR by TCRdb, which kept only in-frame beta chains. Rows matching on CDR3 protein sequence are summarized as one entry with the most common DNA and genes. This sample lists about 630,000 distinct CDR3 sequences; less than 30% were detected once. The ten largest make up around 0.78% of the sample. The sample consisted of naive CD8+ T cells from blood, with Jurkat cell RNA spiked in. The cell subset or site label here, explained by the study, means: FACS-sorted CD8+CD4-CCR7+CD45RA+ naive T cells. Receptors originate from a human donor in good health. Some libraries in this study had Jurkat cell RNA spiked in.

CDR3 nucleotide sequence: TGTGCCAGCAGTGAGGCGTTAGGGGATGGCTACACCTTC. Protein sequence: CASSEALGDGYTF. The chain recombines TRBV25-1 with TRBJ1-2, with D perhaps TRBD1 (5 bases). The CDR3 spans 13 residues. V was shortened by 3 bases and J by 6 bases, with 11 bases between the two germline ends. Germline V gives CDR1 MGHDK, CDR2 SYGVNS.

V and J are TRBV10-3 and TRBJ2-3; no definite D call. The CDR3 covers 14 residues. Germline assignment: CDR1 ENHRY and CDR2 SYGVKD. The V and J ends lost 4 bases and 0 bases respectively, with 8 bases between them. CDR3 in amino acids: CAISGVGSTDTQYF. In DNA, the CDR3 is TGTGCCATCAGTGGAGTTGGGAGCACAGATACGCAGTATTTT.

Many counts were recorded for this clonotype. The gene calls are TRBV29-1 and TRBJ1-2, with D unclear. CDR3 length: 12 amino acids. Per germline, CDR1 SQVTM and CDR2 ANQGSEA. Trimming removed 3 bases at V and 4 bases at J, with 9 bases between. CDR3 sequence reads: CSVDGVLYGYTF. The CDR3 coding sequence is TGCAGCGTTGACGGGGTGCTCTATGGCTACACCTTC.

Turning to this clonotype: One end of the junction does not line up with germline, which may come from a read error. This sequence joins TRBV4-1 and TRBJ2-1; 7 bases match TRBD1. CDR1 and CDR2 (germline): MGHRA, YSYEKL. The CDR3 is 16 residues long. CDR3 nucleotides: TGCGCCAGCAGCCAGAGACAGGGCGGCCGCTCCAATGCGCAGTTCTTC. It yields the protein CASSQRQGGRSNAQFF.

At least ten counts were recorded for this clonotype. The gene calls are TRBV14 and TRBJ1-2; D remains ambiguous. Germline assignment: CDR1 SGHDN and CDR2 FVKESK. V shed 1 base and J shed 8 bases, with 17 bases lying between them. The CDR3 extends over 15 amino acids. The CDR3 protein is CASSQVSGSMLGYTF. CDR3 DNA sequence: TGTGCCAGCAGCCAAGTTTCCGGATCCATGCTCGGCTACACCTTC.

Comments on this clonotype: Since a much larger clone is just one base distant, this may be a read error. The rearrangement joins TRBV12-3 or TRBV12-4 to TRBJ2-2; 8 nucleotides align to TRBD2. This CDR3 spans 14 amino acids. CDR3 coding DNA: TGTGCCTGCAGTCCGACGGGGGGGGCGGAGGAGCTGTTTTTT. Translated: CACSPTGGAEELFF.

The sample holds many counts of this clonotype. The J gene is TRBJ2-2, the V gene TRBV7-2, with 12 bases aligning to TRBD2. CDR1 is SGHTA and CDR2 is FQGNSA in the germline V gene. The length of the CDR3 is 20 residues. The junction had 20 bases not matched to a gene; V was cut back by 5 bases and J by 7 bases. The CDR3 nucleotides read TGTGCCAGCAGCCGCATCGAGGGACTAGCGGGCTACGCTCTTAACGGGGAGCTGTTTTTT. Protein sequence: CASSRIEGLAGYALNGELFF.

This clonotype showed up just a few times. A much larger clone sits a single nucleotide away, making a read error possible. The V call is TRBV7-2, the J call TRBJ2-5, with D unresolved. CDR3 length: 13 amino acids. Germline V gene sequence: CDR1 SGHTA, CDR2 FQGNSA. Here the CDR3 DNA reads TGTGCCAGCAGCTTAGATAGTTCTGAGACCCTGTACTTC. It specifies CASSLDSSETLYF.

This clonotype occurred many times. This chain uses TRBV28 with TRBJ1-1; D not certain. The CDR3 extends over 12 amino acids. Germline values: CDR1 MDHEN, CDR2 SYDVKM. The germline V and J ends were trimmed by 6 bases and 1 base, with 6 bases remaining between them. CDR3 in DNA: TGTGCCAGCAGGTGGCAGAACACTGAAGCTTTCTTT. Amino acids: CASRWQNTEAFF.

This clonotype has a count of ten or more. The rearrangement uses TRBV24-1 and TRBJ2-5; tentatively, D is TRBD1 (5 bases). V gave up 4 bases and J gave up 7 bases, with 6 bases separating them. The CDR3 spans 11 residues. Germline V gene data show CDR1 as KGHDR and CDR2 as SFDVKD. The CDR3 reads CATSDQGTQYF. The CDR3 DNA sequence: TGTGCCACCAGTGACCAGGGGACCCAGTACTTC.

At least ten counts were recorded for this clonotype. This sequence joins TRBV4-3 and TRBJ1-2, with TRBD1 identical over 7 bases. This CDR3 has 14 residues. The trim removed 1 base at V and 4 bases at J, leaving 3 bases unmatched. The germline CDR1 and CDR2 sequences are LGHNA and YSLEER. Written as DNA, the CDR3 is TGCGCCAGCAGCCAAGGGACAGGAGTCTATGGCTACACCTTC. The encoded protein is CASSQGTGVYGYTF.

This clonotype has only one observation. The rearrangement joins TRBV7-9 to TRBJ2-2; 8 bases match TRBD2. There are 16 residues in the CDR3. V shed 5 bases, J shed 8 bases, and the junction held 13 bases outside the gene matches. CDR1 and CDR2 (germline): SEHNR, FQNEAQ (reference sequence). The CDR3 DNA reads as TGTGCCAGCAGCCCCAGGGGAGCGGGGGCCTTGGGGGAGCTGTTTTTT. It codes for CASSPRGAGALGELFF. The entire variable domain, with the rest obtained from reference TRBV7-9 and TRBJ2-2, is as follows: DTGVSQNPRHKITKRGQNVTFRCDPISEHNRLYWYRQTLGQGPEFLTYFQNEAQLEKSRLLSDRFSAERPKGSFSTLEIQRTEQGDSAMYLCASSPRGAGALGELFFGEGSRLTVL.

This clonotype has just a few counts. The gene calls are TRBV6-5 and TRBJ2-7; D is uncertain. The CDR3 totals 14 residues. The germline V and J ends were trimmed by 6 bases and 2 bases, with 14 bases remaining between them. The germline CDR1 and CDR2 sequences are MNHEY and SVGAGI. For the CDR3, the DNA is TGTGCCAGCAGCCGTAGGACGAATACCTACGAGCAGTACTTC. Translated, it gives CASSRRTNTYEQYF.

This clonotype appeared many times. The chain is built from TRBV6-5 and TRBJ1-1; TRBD1 is a possible D gene (6 bases). With 4 bases removed from V and 0 bases from J, the gap between germline ends came to 15 bases. The CDR3 consists of 16 residues. Germline V gene data show CDR1 as MNHEY and CDR2 as SVGAGI. CDR3: CASSSTNRAMNTEAFF. The CDR3 DNA follows: TGTGCCAGCAGTTCAACTAACAGGGCCATGAACACTGAAGCTTTCTTT.

This clonotype was found a few times. V and J are TRBV23-1 and TRBJ1-6; D possibly corresponds to TRBD1 (6 bases). Being an ORF, TRBV23-1 has a function that is uncertain. V lost 2 bases to trimming and J lost 7 bases, with 15 bases between them. This CDR3 is 16 amino acids long. The CDR3 sequence: CASSQDQDSENSPLHF. CDR3 coding DNA: TGCGCCAGCAGTCAAGATCAGGACAGCGAGAATTCACCCCTCCACTTT.

This clonotype showed up just a few times. The J gene is TRBJ1-4, the V gene TRBV7-9, with TRBD1 matching 10 bases. The J segment lost 2 bases and the V segment lost 5 bases, leaving 5 bases of the junction unmatched. The CDR3 covers 16 residues. The germline V gene encodes CDR1 SEHNR and CDR2 FQNEAQ (reference sequence). CDR3 in amino acids: CASSRTGGNTNEKLFF. CDR3 DNA: TGTGCCAGCAGCCGGACAGGGGGTAATACTAATGAAAAACTGTTTTTT. The full variable domain, with the rest looked up from reference TRBV7-9 and TRBJ1-4, is DTGVSQNPRHKITKRGQNVTFRCDPISEHNRLYWYRQTLGQGPEFLTYFQNEAQLEKSRLLSDRFSAERPKGSFSTLEIQRTEQGDSAMYLCASSRTGGNTNEKLFFGSGTQLSVL.

With respect to this clonotype: This clone may be a read error of a much larger clone one base away. The chain joins TRBV27 to TRBJ2-3, with TRBD2 identical over 11 bases. The CDR3 totals 16 residues. Germline V gene sequence: CDR1 MNHEY, CDR2 SMNVEV (reference sequence). V shed 11 bases, J shed 2 bases, and the junction held 12 bases outside the gene matches. This CDR3 is CAGIPTSGGYTDTQYF. The CDR3 DNA is TGTGCCGGCATACCAACTAGCGGGGGCTACACAGATACGCAGTATTTT.

This clonotype was found many times. The CDR3 nucleotides read TGTGCCACCAGCAGTGTTTATAACGCAGATACGCAGTATTTT. Its protein is CATSSVYNADTQYF. The chain links TRBV15 to TRBJ2-3; no firm D call. This CDR3 comprises 14 residues. Germline V gene lookup returns CDR1 LNHNV and CDR2 YYDKDF (reference sequence). V was pared by 3 bases and J by 4 bases, with 11 bases between.

Concerning this clonotype itself: At one boundary the junction diverges from the germline segment, which might be a read error. The chain has TRBV4-3 and TRBJ1-6; 7 bases match TRBD1. This CDR3 spans 16 amino acids. The germline V gene encodes CDR1 LGHNA and CDR2 YSLEER. The CDR3 sequence is CASSQASGDSDSPLPF. The CDR3 nucleotides read TGCGCCAGCAGCCAAGCGTCGGGGGACAGTGATTCACCCCTCCCCTTT.

This clonotype was detected ten times or more. The rearrangement uses TRBV12-3 or TRBV12-4 and TRBJ2-3; D uncertain. The CDR3 covers 12 residues. The germline V and J ends were trimmed by 6 bases and 4 bases, with 8 bases remaining between them. The CDR3 spells CASRFSADTQYF. The CDR3 DNA reads TGTGCCAGCAGGTTTAGTGCAGATACGCAGTATTTT.

To note about this clonotype: Likely a read error: the CDR3 ends without its conserved phenylalanine or tryptophan. V gene TRBV6-2 or TRBV6-3 combines with J gene TRBJ1-1; TRBD1 matches at 8 bases. Per germline, CDR1 MNHEY and CDR2 SVGEGT. With 3 bases clipped from V and 5 bases from J, the junction kept 8 bases outside the gene matches. There are 15 residues in the CDR3. The CDR3 here is CASSYGTGTVTEAFL. The DNA of the CDR3 is TGTGCCAGCAGTTATGGGACAGGAACAGTAACTGAAGCTTTCCTT.

This clonotype occurred a few times. One junction end disagrees with the germline gene, perhaps due to a read error. The rearrangement uses TRBV7-9 and TRBJ2-1; D remains unclear. The CDR3 has 13 amino acids. Germline V gene data show CDR1 as SEHNR and CDR2 as FQNEAQ (reference sequence). CDR3 coding DNA: TGTGCCAGCAGCTTAGACCCTTACAGTGAGCAGTTCTTC. This codes for CASSLDPYSEQFF.

This chain uses TRBV12-3 or TRBV12-4 with TRBJ1-2, with 9 bases lining up with TRBD1. The V gene end was trimmed by 7 bases and the J gene end by 8 bases; junction bases not matched to a gene: 5. The CDR3 length is 12 residues. CDR3 DNA: TGTGCCAGCACCACAGGGGGCGAGGGCTACACCTTC. It is translated as CASTTGGEGYTF.

This clonotype was counted ten times or more. This chain uses TRBV25-1 with TRBJ2-7; a possible D gene is TRBD2 (7 bases). The length of the CDR3 is 15 residues. Germline V gene sequence: CDR1 MGHDK, CDR2 SYGVNS. V dropped 1 base and J dropped 2 bases, with 12 bases sitting between them. In nucleotides, the CDR3 is TGTGCCAGCAGTGAATCCCTGGGGGGGCCCTACGAGCAGTACTTC. Translation gives CASSESLGGPYEQYF.

On this clonotype itself: An end of the junction does not agree with germline; a read error may underlie this. The CDR3 spells CSARSWDTGENSTQPQHF. The CDR3 bases are TGCAGTGCTAGATCATGGGACACTGGCGAAAATAGCACTCAGCCCCAGCATTTT. The rearrangement joins TRBV20-1 to TRBJ1-5; TRBD1 is a possible D gene (6 bases). The germline CDR1 and CDR2 sequences are DFQATT and SNEGSKA (reference sequence). This CDR3 spans 18 amino acids.

Notes on this clonotype: A much larger clone lies a single base off, so this may be a read error. J is TRBJ2-5 and V is TRBV7-9; no definite D call. The germline V gene encodes CDR1 SEHNR and CDR2 FQNEAQ (reference sequence). V lost 5 bases and J lost 7, with 14 bases in between. This CDR3 region has 13 residues. CDR3 protein: CASSPPQKATQYF. The CDR3 nucleotides are TGTGCCAGCAGCCCCCCCCAGAAAGCGACCCAGTACTTC.

This clonotype was seen many times. The chain links TRBV27 to TRBJ1-4; TRBD1 matches 7 bases. Germline lookup yields CDR1 MNHEY and CDR2 SMNVEV (reference sequence). Germline trimming cut 1 base from V and 5 bases from J; bases unmatched to any gene: 7. The CDR3 length is 16 residues. The CDR3 loop reads CASSLFGGQSNEKLFF. CDR3 DNA: TGTGCCAGCAGTTTATTTGGGGGACAGTCAAATGAAAAACTGTTTTTT. The full variable domain, its missing parts supplied by reference TRBV27 and TRBJ1-4, is EAQVTQNPRYLITVTGKKLTVTCSQNMNHEYMSWYRQDPGLGLRQIYYSMNVEVTDKGDVPEGYKVSRKEKRNFPLILESPSPNQTSLYFCASSLFGGQSNEKLFFGSGTQLSVL.

As to this clonotype: Given a much more abundant clone one base away, this may be a read error. The chain recombines TRBV11-2 with TRBJ2-3, with 7 bases matching TRBD2. Germline V lookup: CDR1 SGHAT, CDR2 FQNNGV. This CDR3 is built from 16 residues. CDR3 nucleotides: TGTACCAGCAGAGATACTAGCGAGATGGTCACAGATACGCAGTATTTT. Translated: CTSRDTSEMVTDTQYF.

Ten or more counts support this clonotype. This chain connects TRBV7-2 to TRBJ1-5; D is unresolved. Germline V gene lookup returns CDR1 SGHTA and CDR2 FQGNSA. CDR3 length: 14 amino acids. Trimming took 6 bases from V and 9 from J, leaving 18 bases between them. CDR3 DNA sequence: TGTGCCAGCAGATCAATCCCCGGCTTTGGGCCCCAGCATTTT. Translated, it gives CASRSIPGFGPQHF.

This clonotype was seen more than once but under ten times. The V call is TRBV7-3, the J call TRBJ2-1; TRBD2 agrees at 8 bases. The germline V gene has CDR1 SGHTA and CDR2 FQGTGA. J lost 1 base, V lost 9 bases, and 5 bases had no gene match. The length of the CDR3 is 14 residues. CDR3 DNA sequence: TGTGCCAGTGGGTCGGGGGGGTCCTACAATGAGCAGTTCTTC. Translating gives CASGSGGSYNEQFF.

This clonotype was found a few times. The chain carries TRBV7-9 and TRBJ2-7; D gene ambiguous. CDR1 is SEHNR and CDR2 is FQNEAQ in the germline V gene (reference sequence). The CDR3 has 13 residues. Trimming removed 5 bases from V and 5 bases from J, with 13 bases in between. The CDR3 loop reads CASSPVGFNEQYF. For the CDR3, the DNA is TGTGCCAGCAGCCCCGTGGGATTCAACGAGCAGTACTTC.

This chain connects TRBV20-1 to TRBJ2-7, with 11 bases identical to TRBD1. The CDR3 extends over 14 amino acids. The V gene end was trimmed by 3 bases and the J gene end by 4 bases; junction bases not matched to a gene: 5. Germline V gene data show CDR1 as DFQATT and CDR2 as SNEGSKA (reference sequence). CDR3 DNA: TGCAGTGCTAGGGGGACAGGGGGAAGATACGAGCAGTACTTC. It yields the protein CSARGTGGRYEQYF.